Listed here are 30 T cell receptor beta chains from one sample, sequenced in a study of blood T cell repertoires in COVID-19. Profiled with immunoSEQ multiplex PCR; TCRdb holds only in-frame clones, not every one. The sample consists of some 230,000 clones, around 83% of them appearing once. Sequenced: peripheral blood. The receptors shown here come from a man over 45 who had recovered from COVID-19.

This chain connects TRBV4-2 to TRBJ2-6; the match to TRBD2 covers 8 bases. The germline gives CDR1 LGHNA, CDR2 YNFKEQ. The V and J ends lost 2 bases and 1 base, in that order; junction bases with no gene match: 1. The CDR3 sequence is 16 residues long. CDR3 sequence reads: CASSQRLASGANVLTF. CDR3 in DNA: TGTGCCAGCAGCCAACGACTAGCGTCTGGGGCCAACGTCCTGACTTTC.

The chain combines TRBV5-1 with TRBJ2-2, with D tentatively TRBD2 (6 bases). The CDR3 extends over 17 amino acids. The germline V and J ends were trimmed by 0 bases and 2 bases, with 14 bases remaining between them. Germline loops: CDR1 SGHRS, CDR2 YFSETQ. The CDR3 protein is CASSLERGLLNTGELFF. The CDR3 coding sequence is TGCGCCAGCAGCTTGGAGAGGGGACTTCTTAACACCGGGGAGCTGTTTTTT.

The chain links TRBV14 to TRBJ2-1; 7 nucleotides line up with TRBD2. V was pared by 3 bases and J by 5 bases, with 7 bases of the junction left unmatched. Looked up from germline, CDR1 is SGHDN and CDR2 is FVKESK. CDR3 length: 15 amino acids. The CDR3 nucleotides are TGTGCCAGCAGCCATGCGGGAGCGCACCACAATGAGCAGTTCTTC. Translating it yields CASSHAGAHHNEQFF. Based on the CDR3 plus reference TRBV14 and TRBJ2-1, the full variable domain is EAGVTQFPSHSVIEKGQTVTLRCDPISGHDNLYWYRRVMGKEIKFLLHFVKESKQDESGMPNNRFLAERTGGTYSTLKVQPAELEDSGVYFCASSHAGAHHNEQFFGPGTRLTVL.

The V and J genes are TRBV4-2 and TRBJ2-1, with D perhaps matching TRBD2 (6 bases). V was clipped by 0 bases and J by 5 bases, with 8 bases between them. CDR1 and CDR2 (germline): LGHNA, YNFKEQ. The CDR3 length is 14 residues. The DNA of the CDR3 is TGTGCCAGCAGCCAAGATAGGGAGGACAATGAGCAGTTCTTC. It specifies CASSQDREDNEQFF.

The chain carries TRBV2 and TRBJ2-3; 7 bases map to TRBD2. This CDR3 contains 15 residues. Germline values: CDR1 SNHLY, CDR2 FYNNEI. The ends lost 4 bases at V and 2 bases at J; junction bases unmatched: 6. CDR3 sequence reads: CASSGSSGFTDTQYF. The CDR3 coding sequence is TGTGCCAGCAGTGGCTCTAGCGGATTCACAGATACGCAGTATTTT. Full variable domain (outside the CDR3, taken from reference TRBV2 and TRBJ2-3): EPEVTQTPSHQVTQMGQEVILRCVPISNHLYFYWYRQILGQKVEFLVSFYNNEISEKSEIFDDQFSVERPDGSNFTLKIRSTKLEDSAMYFCASSGSSGFTDTQYFGPGTRLTVL.

The table lists this clone with a few counts. The J gene is TRBJ1-2, the V gene TRBV13; 7 bases align to TRBD1. The germline CDR1 and CDR2 sequences are PRHDT and FYEKMQ (reference sequence). The CDR3 loop spans 14 amino acids. Trimming removed 5 bases from V and 3 bases from J; junction bases left unmatched: 6. The CDR3 protein is CASSQTQGDYGYTF. The DNA for the CDR3 is TGTGCCAGCAGCCAGACTCAGGGGGACTATGGCTACACCTTC.

This sequence joins TRBV19 and TRBJ2-7; D is possibly TRBD1 (5 bases). This CDR3 is 13 amino acids long. The germline gives CDR1 LNHDA, CDR2 SQIVND (reference sequence). V was shortened by 4 bases and J by 0 bases, with 7 bases between the two germline ends. In nucleotides, the CDR3 is TGTGCCAGTAGTAAGACAGCCTCCTACGAGCAGTACTTC. This translates into CASSKTASYEQYF. The full variable domain, completed using reference TRBV19 and TRBJ2-7, is DGGITQSPKYLFRKEGQNVTLSCEQNLNHDAMYWYRQDPGQGLRLIYYSQIVNDFQKGDIAEGYSVSREKKESFPLTVTSAQKNPTAFYLCASSKTASYEQYFGPGTRLTVT.

This clone was seen just once. The chain couples TRBV19 to TRBJ1-1, with a tentative D call TRBD1 (6 bases). The CDR3 extends over 15 amino acids. Trimming removed 3 bases at V and 5 bases at J, with 16 bases between. CDR1 and CDR2 from the germline V gene are LNHDA and SQIVND (reference sequence). The CDR3 DNA reads TGTGCCAGTAGTATCAGAGGGGGATACGGGACTGAAGCTTTCTTT. It codes for CASSIRGGYGTEAFF.

The V and J genes are TRBV11-3 and TRBJ2-1, with 8 bases aligning to TRBD2. The CDR3 runs 15 residues. The ends lost 4 bases at V and 6 bases at J; junction bases unmatched: 8. Germline loops: CDR1 SGHNT, CDR2 YENEEA. The CDR3 protein is CASSSFAGGSNEQFF. The CDR3, as DNA: TGTGCCAGCAGCTCTTTTGCGGGAGGAAGCAATGAGCAGTTCTTC.

The rearrangement uses TRBV27 and TRBJ2-7; D is possibly TRBD1 (7 bases). Germline loops: CDR1 MNHEY, CDR2 SMNVEV (reference sequence). CDR3 size: 13 residues. Trimming removed 5 bases from V and 3 bases from J, with 11 bases in between. In DNA form, the CDR3 reads TGTGCCAGCAGTCCCAGGGGGGACTACGAGCAGTACTTC. As protein: CASSPRGDYEQYF.

The chain links TRBV9 to TRBJ2-1; 7 bases are a match to TRBD1. V lost 0 bases to trimming and J lost 2 bases; unmatched junction nucleotides: 11. The CDR3 extends over 18 amino acids. The V gene's germline CDR1 is SGDLS and CDR2 YYNGEE. CDR3 region: CASSVGDRAYIPYNEQFF. For the CDR3, the DNA is TGTGCCAGCAGCGTAGGTGACAGGGCCTACATCCCCTACAATGAGCAGTTCTTC.

About this clone itself: This clone may be a read error of a much larger clone one base away. This chain links TRBV5-6 with TRBJ2-7; TRBD2 agrees at 10 bases. The germline V gene encodes CDR1 SGHDT and CDR2 YYEEEE. The CDR3 runs 14 residues. After removal of 4 bases from V and 0 bases from J, the junction contained 1 base not matched to a gene. The CDR3 protein is CASSTSGTSYEQYF. The CDR3 DNA is TGTGCCAGCAGCACTAGCGGGACCTCCTACGAGCAGTACTTC. Full variable domain (remainder filled in from reference TRBV5-6 and TRBJ2-7): DAGVTQSPTHLIKTRGQQVTLRCSPKSGHDTVSWYQQALGQGPQFIFQYYEEEERQRGNFPDRFSGHQFPNYSSELNVNALLLGDSALYLCASSTSGTSYEQYFGPGTRLTVT.

The rearrangement joins TRBV19 to TRBJ2-4, with TRBD2 identical over 9 bases. This CDR3 contains 20 residues. CDR1 is LNHDA, CDR2 SQIVND, per germline (reference sequence). V lost 6 bases to trimming and J lost 0 bases; unmatched junction nucleotides: 18. The CDR3 DNA is TGTGCCAGTAGCCAAGACGGGGGGCTAGCGGGACCACTAGCCAAAAACATTCAGTACTTC. It encodes CASSQDGGLAGPLAKNIQYF.

This chain uses TRBV24-1 with TRBJ2-1, with 14 bases that match TRBD2. The germline CDR1 and CDR2 sequences are KGHDR and SFDVKD. With 6 bases clipped from V and 7 bases from J, the junction kept 4 bases outside the gene matches. The CDR3 covers 15 residues. CDR3 sequence: CATSPGTSGSNEQFF. CDR3 bases: TGTGCCACCAGTCCCGGGACTAGCGGGAGTAATGAGCAGTTCTTC.

This chain connects TRBV2 to TRBJ1-5, with 10 nucleotides matching TRBD1. The V and J ends lost 10 bases and 2 bases, in that order; junction bases with no gene match: 8. The CDR3 totals 15 residues. Germline V gene data show CDR1 as SNHLY and CDR2 as FYNNEI. The CDR3 nucleotides read TGTGCCACCCAGACAGGGGGCGCGGGCAATCAGCCCCAGCATTTT. Translation gives CATQTGGAGNQPQHF.

V and J are TRBV7-9 and TRBJ2-7; maybe TRBD1 (5 bases). Germline assignment: CDR1 SEHNR and CDR2 FQNEAQ (reference sequence). The CDR3 length is 15 residues. V lost 5 bases to trimming and J lost 0 bases, with 14 bases between them. CDR3 DNA: TGTGCCAGCAGCCTGGACCTGACAGCCTCCTACGAGCAGTACTTC. Translation: CASSLDLTASYEQYF.

The genes are TRBV23-1 and TRBJ2-6; D ambiguous. TRBV23-1 is an open reading frame, and its role is uncertain. V dropped 3 bases and J dropped 0 bases, with 15 bases sitting between them. The CDR3 is made up of 18 amino acids. The CDR3 coding sequence is TGCGCCAGCAGTCACGTTGGCAGGCTGAGCTCTGGGGCCAACGTCCTGACTTTC. Protein sequence: CASSHVGRLSSGANVLTF.

V is TRBV6-5 and J is TRBJ2-2, with D unclear. CDR3 length: 14 amino acids. Trimming stripped 6 bases from V and 0 bases from J, with 8 bases between. The V gene's germline CDR1 is MNHEY and CDR2 SVGAGI. The CDR3 DNA follows: TGTGCCAGCAGGCTAGGAACGAACACCGGGGAGCTGTTTTTT. This codes for CASRLGTNTGELFF.

This chain connects TRBV9 to TRBJ2-3, with 13 bases that match TRBD2. Germline values: CDR1 SGDLS, CDR2 YYNGEE. This CDR3 has 16 residues. V was pared by 4 bases and J by 6 bases, with 8 bases of the junction left unmatched. CDR3 residues: CASSFGLAGAGDTQYF. Written as DNA, the CDR3 is TGTGCCAGCAGCTTCGGACTAGCGGGAGCTGGGGATACGCAGTATTTT.

The chain recombines TRBV11-2 with TRBJ1-2; D call uncertain. The germline V gene has CDR1 SGHAT and CDR2 FQNNGV. V shed 4 bases and J shed 8 bases, with 17 bases lying between them. CDR3 length: 14 amino acids. As DNA, the CDR3 is TGTGCCAGCAGCTCCACCGCGCCGATCCGCGGCTACACCTTC. Translating it yields CASSSTAPIRGYTF.

This clone was detected only once. The chain carries TRBV10-2 and TRBJ1-2; 11 bases fit TRBD1. The V gene end was trimmed by 7 bases and the J gene end by 4 bases; junction bases not matched to a gene: 8. Per germline, CDR1 WSHSY and CDR2 SAAADI. The CDR3 has 15 amino acids. CDR3 bases: TGCGCCAGCAAACCGGGACAGGGGGACAGCTATGGCTACACCTTC. It codes for CASKPGQGDSYGYTF.

V and J are TRBV2 and TRBJ2-6; TRBD2 matches at 8 bases. V lost 5 bases to trimming and J lost 1 base; unmatched junction nucleotides: 10. This CDR3 region has 18 residues. Looked up from germline, CDR1 is SNHLY and CDR2 is FYNNEI. CDR3 in amino acids: CASSRAGGFGSGANVLTF. In DNA, the CDR3 is TGTGCCAGCAGTCGGGCGGGGGGCTTCGGTTCTGGGGCCAACGTCCTGACTTTC.

The V call is TRBV15, the J call TRBJ1-4; 7 nucleotides align to TRBD1. The CDR3 contains 17 residues. J gave up 2 bases and V 0 bases, and 6 bases lay outside the gene matches. Germline assignment: CDR1 LNHNV and CDR2 YYDKDF (reference sequence). CDR3 amino acids: CATSRDKTGNTNEKLFF. For the CDR3, the DNA is TGTGCCACCAGCAGAGATAAGACAGGGAATACTAATGAAAAACTGTTTTTT.

This sequence joins TRBV7-9 and TRBJ2-3, with 9 nucleotides matching TRBD1. This CDR3 comprises 17 residues. V lost 5 bases, J lost 4 bases, and 13 bases stayed unmatched. Germline V lookup: CDR1 SEHNR, CDR2 FQNEAQ (reference sequence). CDR3: CASSTGPRDRVADTQYF. The DNA for the CDR3 is TGTGCCAGCAGCACCGGACCCCGGGACAGGGTTGCAGATACGCAGTATTTT. Full variable domain (rest looked up from reference TRBV7-9 and TRBJ2-3): DTGVSQNPRHKITKRGQNVTFRCDPISEHNRLYWYRQTLGQGPEFLTYFQNEAQLEKSRLLSDRFSAERPKGSFSTLEIQRTEQGDSAMYLCASSTGPRDRVADTQYFGPGTRLTVL.

This clone was recorded once. The rearrangement joins TRBV6-1 to TRBJ1-5; 7 bases are a match to TRBD1. V was pared by 4 bases and J by 0 bases, with 15 bases of the junction left unmatched. The CDR3 is 19 residues long. Per germline, CDR1 MNHNS and CDR2 SASEGT. The CDR3 bases are TGTGCCAGCAGTGGGATGGAGGGACAGCCCGCCTATAGCAATCAGCCCCAGCATTTT. It encodes CASSGMEGQPAYSNQPQHF.

The rearrangement joins TRBV15 to TRBJ2-3; 9 bases map to TRBD1. This CDR3 contains 16 residues. Germline-derived CDR1 and CDR2 are LNHNV and YYDKDF (reference sequence). V shed 1 base and J 4 bases; nucleotides not matched to a gene: 6. The CDR3 nucleotides are TGTGCCACCAGCAGAGGTTGGGACAGGGTACCAGATACGCAGTATTTT. Its protein is CATSRGWDRVPDTQYF.

This chain connects TRBV18 to TRBJ2-7; 8 bases align to TRBD1. Germline assignment: CDR1 KGHSH and CDR2 LQKENI. CDR3 length: 14 residues. After removal of 6 bases from V and 6 bases from J, the junction contained 10 bases not matched to a gene. CDR3 nucleotide sequence: TGTGCCAGCTCCTCCCAAGGACAGGGCTCCGAGCAGTACTTC. The encoded protein is CASSSQGQGSEQYF. Full variable domain (missing parts from reference TRBV18 and TRBJ2-7): NAGVMQNPRHLVRRRGQEARLRCSPMKGHSHVYWYRQLPEEGLKFMVYLQKENIIDESGMPKERFSAEFPKEGPSILRIQQVVRGDSAAYFCASSSQGQGSEQYFGPGTRLTVT.

This clone was recorded at least ten times. V and J are TRBV6-2 or TRBV6-3 and TRBJ1-5; 12 nucleotides align to TRBD1. J lost 9 bases, V lost 5 bases, and 8 bases had no gene match. Germline CDR1 reads MNHEY; CDR2 reads SVGEGT. This CDR3 has 15 amino acids. CDR3: CASSRDRGPKGPQHF. The CDR3 nucleotides read TGTGCCAGCAGTCGGGACAGGGGGCCCAAGGGGCCCCAGCATTTT.

This chain joins TRBV6-5 and TRBJ2-7; TRBD1 aligns across 9 bases. The CDR3 spans 15 residues. Losses at the gene ends were 5 bases for V and 7 bases for J; bases not matched to a gene: 12. Germline V CDR1 and CDR2: MNHEY, SVGAGI. The DNA of the CDR3 is TGTGCCAGCAGTAACCGACAGGGACAGGGAACAGAGCAGTACTTC. This codes for CASSNRQGQGTEQYF.

V gene TRBV5-1 combines with J gene TRBJ1-1; D gene ambiguous. Germline CDR1 and CDR2: SGHRS and YFSETQ. This CDR3 contains 14 residues. V was pared by 0 bases and J by 1 base, with 7 bases between. The CDR3 is CASSLGTWNTEAFF. CDR3 DNA: TGCGCCAGCAGCTTGGGTACTTGGAACACTGAAGCTTTCTTT.